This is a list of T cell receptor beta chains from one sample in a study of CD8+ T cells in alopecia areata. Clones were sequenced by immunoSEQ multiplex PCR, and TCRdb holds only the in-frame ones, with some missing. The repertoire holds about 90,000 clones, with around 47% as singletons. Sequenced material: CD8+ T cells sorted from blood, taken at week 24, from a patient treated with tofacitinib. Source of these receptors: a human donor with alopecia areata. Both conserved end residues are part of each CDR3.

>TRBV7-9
CASSLSTGMKEQYF
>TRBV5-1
CASSIQGLEQYF
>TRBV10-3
CAISAGTAQSETQYF
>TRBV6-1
CASSEAPIHQPQHF
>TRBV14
CASSPNQYAQYF
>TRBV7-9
CASSAGLDTQYF
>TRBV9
CASSGMRDEQFF
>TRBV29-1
CSGNYYTEAFF
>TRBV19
CASSNSAAYEQYF
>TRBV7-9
CASSQIGTDYNEQFF
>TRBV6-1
CAIRQGALTGELFF
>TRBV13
CASSEWLQETQYF
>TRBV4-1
CASSQRQGGTEAFF
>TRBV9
CASSVVVAGAETQYF
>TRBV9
CASSLTGTSDYNEQFF
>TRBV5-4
CASSLQLAGANTGELFF
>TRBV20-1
CSALQGYGYTF
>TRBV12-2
CASRSGQPGNQPQHF
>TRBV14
CASSPGNTIYF
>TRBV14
CASSRGTLRLDETQYF
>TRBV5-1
CASSGGGGLYNEQFF
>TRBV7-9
CASSLGRNQPQHF
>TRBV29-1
CSVSDRDDYEQYF
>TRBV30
CAWKPGHPNTEAFF
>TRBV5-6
CASSWAGTGRIDEQYF
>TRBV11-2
CASSLGSEQFF
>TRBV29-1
CSVAATYNEQFF
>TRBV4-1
CASSPRGAGDIQYF
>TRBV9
CASSVESAGGSSTDTQYF
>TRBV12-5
CASGFFAGAISTGELFF
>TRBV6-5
CASSYSGGPEAFF
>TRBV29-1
CSVMTGQGYEQYF
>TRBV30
CACGQTSLNTEAFF
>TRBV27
CASSPRGGTEAFF
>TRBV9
CASSGEANVLTF
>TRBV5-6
CASSLERREQYF
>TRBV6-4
CARLGAGRLTYEQYF
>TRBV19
CASREGTGGLSLVGELFF
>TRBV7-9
CASRRGGRNEQFF
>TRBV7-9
CASSSTGTSPYEQYF
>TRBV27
CASSLVGQPQHF
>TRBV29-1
CSATSGSTQNEQFF
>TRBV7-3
CASSFETGNIQYF
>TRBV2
CASAPIYNEQFF
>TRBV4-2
CASSPNRELFF
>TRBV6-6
CASSYGGPPEAFF
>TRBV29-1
CSVELGNEQFF
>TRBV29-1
CSVDLRGGGAFF
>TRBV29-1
CSASGLAGPTDTQYF
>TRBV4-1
CASSQDLGKVYF
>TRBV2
CASSAWTGVETQYF
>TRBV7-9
CASSYTEGWSEQFF
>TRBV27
CASLRTGYSNQPQHF
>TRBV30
CAWSITQGVEPQHF
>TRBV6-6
CASSYSAGLPYEQYF